This T cell receptor (beta chain) is from a study of beta chain features in type 1 diabetes. Whole-study context: On cell yields, gender and age, patients and healthy donors were similar.

The J segment lost 6 bases and the V segment lost 3 bases, leaving 15 bases of the junction unmatched. The germline CDR1 and CDR2 sequences are KGHSH and LQKENI. This CDR3 spans 17 amino acids. This clone was detected a few times. Reverse transcription of all isolated RNA meant that expressed TCRB transcripts were sequenced. TCRdb keeps only in-frame clones here, not all; method: immunoSEQ multiplex PCR. The sample carries roughly 350,000 clones, 11% recorded once. The sequence was collected from a woman in her 30s in good health. The sequencing sample was made of naive CD4+ T cells from blood. The V call is TRBV18, the J call TRBJ1-2; 8 bases line up with TRBD1. In nucleotides, the CDR3 is TGTGCCAGCTCACCTTACGCGGACCGGGACAGGATAGATGGCTACACCTTC. Protein sequence: CASSPYADRDRIDGYTF.